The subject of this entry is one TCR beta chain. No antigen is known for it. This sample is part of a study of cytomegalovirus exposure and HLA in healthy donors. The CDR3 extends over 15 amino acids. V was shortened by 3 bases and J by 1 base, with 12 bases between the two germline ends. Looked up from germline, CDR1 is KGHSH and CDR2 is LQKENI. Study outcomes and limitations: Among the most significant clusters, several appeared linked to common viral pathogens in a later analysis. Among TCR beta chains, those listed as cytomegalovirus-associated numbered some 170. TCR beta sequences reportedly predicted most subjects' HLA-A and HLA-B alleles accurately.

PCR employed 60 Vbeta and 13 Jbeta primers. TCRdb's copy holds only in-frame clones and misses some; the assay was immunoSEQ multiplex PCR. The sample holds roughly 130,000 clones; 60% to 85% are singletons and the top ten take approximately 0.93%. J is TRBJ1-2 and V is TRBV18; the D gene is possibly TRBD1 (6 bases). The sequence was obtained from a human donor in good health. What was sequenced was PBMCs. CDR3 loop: CASSPDQGLNYGYTF. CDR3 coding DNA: TGTGCCAGCTCACCGGATCAGGGGCTTAACTATGGCTACACCTTC.